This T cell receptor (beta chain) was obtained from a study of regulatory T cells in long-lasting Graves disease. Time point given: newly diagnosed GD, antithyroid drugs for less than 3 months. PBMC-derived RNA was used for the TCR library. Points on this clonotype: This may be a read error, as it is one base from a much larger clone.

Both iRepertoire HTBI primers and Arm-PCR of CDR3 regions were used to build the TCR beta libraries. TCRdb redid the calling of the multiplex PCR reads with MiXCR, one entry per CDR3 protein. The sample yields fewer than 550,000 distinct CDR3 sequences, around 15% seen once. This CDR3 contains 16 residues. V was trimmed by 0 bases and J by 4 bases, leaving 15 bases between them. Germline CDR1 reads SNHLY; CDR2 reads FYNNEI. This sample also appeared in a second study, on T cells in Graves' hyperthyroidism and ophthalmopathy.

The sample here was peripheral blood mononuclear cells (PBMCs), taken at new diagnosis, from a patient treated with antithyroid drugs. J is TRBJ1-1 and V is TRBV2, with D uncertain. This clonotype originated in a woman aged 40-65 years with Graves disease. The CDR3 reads CASSEAAVLRGTEAFF. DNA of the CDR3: TGTGCCAGCAGTGAAGCAGCGGTGTTGAGAGGCACTGAAGCTTTCTTT.